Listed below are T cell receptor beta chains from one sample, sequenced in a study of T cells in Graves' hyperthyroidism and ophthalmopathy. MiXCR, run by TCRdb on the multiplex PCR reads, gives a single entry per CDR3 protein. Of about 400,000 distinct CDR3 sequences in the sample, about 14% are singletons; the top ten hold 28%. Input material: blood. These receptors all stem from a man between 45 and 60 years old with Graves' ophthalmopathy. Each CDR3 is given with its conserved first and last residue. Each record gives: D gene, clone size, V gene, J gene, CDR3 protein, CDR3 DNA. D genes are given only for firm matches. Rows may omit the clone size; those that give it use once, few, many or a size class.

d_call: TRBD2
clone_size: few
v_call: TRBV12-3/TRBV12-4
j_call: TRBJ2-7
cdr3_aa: CASSPRTSGSLYEQYF
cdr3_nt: TGTGCCAGCAGTCCCCGGACTAGCGGGAGTCTCTACGAGCAGTACTTC

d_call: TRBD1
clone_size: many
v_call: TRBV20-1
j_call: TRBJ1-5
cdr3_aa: CSARDSGQGFGLSNQPQHF
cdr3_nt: TGCAGTGCTAGAGATTCGGGACAGGGGTTTGGCCTTAGCAATCAGCCCCAGCATTTT

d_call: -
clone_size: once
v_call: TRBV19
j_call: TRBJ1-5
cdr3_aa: CASSMTVLNQPQHF
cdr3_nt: TGTGCCAGTAGTATGACGGTCCTCAATCAGCCCCAGCATTTT

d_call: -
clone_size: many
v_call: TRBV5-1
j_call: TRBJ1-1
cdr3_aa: CASSLGGGVHEAFF
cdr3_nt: TGCGCCAGCAGCTTGGGGGGAGGGGTGCACGAAGCTTTCTTT

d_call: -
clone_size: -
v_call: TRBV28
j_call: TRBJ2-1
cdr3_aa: CASSLPGNQHNEQFF
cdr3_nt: TGTGCCAGCAGTTTACCAGGAAACCAACACAATGAGCAGTTCTTC

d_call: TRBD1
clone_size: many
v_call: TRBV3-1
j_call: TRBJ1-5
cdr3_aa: CASSHPGQARQTPYQPQHF
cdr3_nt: TGTGCCAGCAGCCATCCTGGACAGGCCCGACAGACACCATATCAGCCCCAGCATTTT

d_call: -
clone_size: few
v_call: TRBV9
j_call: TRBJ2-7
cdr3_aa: CASSVGREWGFYEQYF
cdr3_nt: TGTGCCAGCAGCGTAGGTCGGGAGTGGGGCTTCTACGAGCAGTACTTC

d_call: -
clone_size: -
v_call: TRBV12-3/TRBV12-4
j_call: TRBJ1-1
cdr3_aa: CASSLTSGYTEAFF
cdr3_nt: TGTGCCAGCAGTCTGACTTCAGGGTACACTGAAGCTTTCTTT

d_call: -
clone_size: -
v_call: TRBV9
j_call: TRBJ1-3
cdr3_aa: CASSTGTSYSGNTIYF
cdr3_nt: TGTGCCAGCAGCACCGGGACTTCGTACTCTGGAAACACCATATATTTT

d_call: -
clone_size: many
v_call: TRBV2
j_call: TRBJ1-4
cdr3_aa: CASRLREPANEKLFF
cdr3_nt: TGTGCCAGCAGGCTCCGGGAGCCGGCTAATGAAAAACTGTTTTTT

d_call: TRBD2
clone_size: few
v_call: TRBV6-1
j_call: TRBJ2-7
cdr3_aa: CASRTNSGSGYEQYF
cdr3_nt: TGTGCCAGCAGGACTAATAGCGGGAGTGGGTACGAGCAGTACTTC

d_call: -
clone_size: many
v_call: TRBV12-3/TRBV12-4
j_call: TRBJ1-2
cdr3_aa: CASSIQGGGYTF
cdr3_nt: TGTGCCAGCAGTATACAGGGCGGTGGCTACACCTTC

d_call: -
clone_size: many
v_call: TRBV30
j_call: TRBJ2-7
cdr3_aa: CAARTGYEQYF
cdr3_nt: TGTGCCGCCAGGACGGGCTACGAGCAGTACTTC

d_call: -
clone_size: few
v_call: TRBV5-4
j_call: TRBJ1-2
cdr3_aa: CASSLEGPRGYGYTF
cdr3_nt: TGTGCCAGCAGCTTGGAAGGACCTCGGGGCTATGGCTACACCTTC

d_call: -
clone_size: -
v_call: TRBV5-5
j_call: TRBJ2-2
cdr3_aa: CASREGRVNTGELFF
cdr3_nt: TGTGCCAGCAGGGAGGGCAGGGTGAACACCGGGGAGCTGTTTTTT

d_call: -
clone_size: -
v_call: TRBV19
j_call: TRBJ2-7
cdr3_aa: CASSIWPGTSYGQYF
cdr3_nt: TGTGCCAGTAGTATTTGGCCCGGGACAAGCTACGGGCAGTACTTC

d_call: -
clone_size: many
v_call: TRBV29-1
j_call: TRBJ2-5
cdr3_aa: CSVKDFPGSPRETQYF
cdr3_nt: TGCAGCGTTAAGGACTTCCCGGGAAGCCCCCGGGAGACCCAGTACTTC

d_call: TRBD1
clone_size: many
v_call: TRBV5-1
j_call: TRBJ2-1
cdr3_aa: CASSLQGFNEQFF
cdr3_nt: TGCGCCAGCAGCTTACAGGGGTTTAATGAGCAGTTCTTC

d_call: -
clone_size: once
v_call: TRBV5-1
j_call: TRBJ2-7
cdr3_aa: CASSATSGRGYEQYF
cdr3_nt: TGCGCCAGCAGCGCAACATCGGGGCGAGGCTACGAGCAGTACTTC

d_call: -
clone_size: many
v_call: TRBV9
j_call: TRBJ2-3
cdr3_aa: CASSTRQTDTQYF
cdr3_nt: TGTGCCAGCAGCACCCGACAGACAGATACGCAGTATTTT

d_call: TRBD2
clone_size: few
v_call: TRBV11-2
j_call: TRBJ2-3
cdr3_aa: CASSLEAGPSTDTQYF
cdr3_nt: TGTGCCAGCAGTTTAGAAGCGGGACCTAGCACAGATACGCAGTATTTT

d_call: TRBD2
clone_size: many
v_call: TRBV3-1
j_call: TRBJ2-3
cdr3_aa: CASSPLAGASTDTQYF
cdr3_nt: TGTGCCAGCAGCCCACTAGCGGGAGCTTCCACAGATACGCAGTATTTT

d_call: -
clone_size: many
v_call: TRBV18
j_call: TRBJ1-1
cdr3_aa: CASSPPGGRAFF
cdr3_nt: TGTGCCAGCTCACCACCGGGAGGGAGGGCTTTCTTT

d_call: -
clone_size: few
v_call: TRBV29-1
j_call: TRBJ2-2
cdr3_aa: CSAGQKTNTGELFF
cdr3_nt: TGCAGCGCCGGACAGAAAACCAACACCGGGGAGCTGTTTTTT

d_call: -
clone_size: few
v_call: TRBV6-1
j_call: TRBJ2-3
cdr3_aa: CASTRATDTQYF
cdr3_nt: TGTGCCAGCACGAGGGCCACAGATACGCAGTATTTT

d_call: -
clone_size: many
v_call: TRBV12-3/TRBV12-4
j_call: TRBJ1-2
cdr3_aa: CASSSTTGYGYTF
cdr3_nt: TGTGCCAGCAGTTCCACGACAGGCTATGGCTACACCTTC

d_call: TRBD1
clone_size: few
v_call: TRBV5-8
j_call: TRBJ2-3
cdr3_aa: CASSLDRGRGDTQYF
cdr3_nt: TGTGCCAGCAGCTTAGACAGGGGGCGCGGAGATACGCAGTATTTT

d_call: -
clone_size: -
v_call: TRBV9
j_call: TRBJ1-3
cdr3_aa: CASSDREAGNTIYF
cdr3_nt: TGTGCCAGCAGCGACAGGGAAGCTGGAAACACCATATATTTT

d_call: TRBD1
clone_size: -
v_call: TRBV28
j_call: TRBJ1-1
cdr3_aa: CASSFRGLGTEAFF
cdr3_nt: TGTGCCAGCAGTTTCAGGGGGCTCGGCACTGAAGCTTTCTTT

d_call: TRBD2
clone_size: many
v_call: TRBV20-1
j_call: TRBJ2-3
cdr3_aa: CSNRGLATDTQYF
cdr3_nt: TGCAGCAACAGGGGACTAGCAACAGATACGCAGTATTTT

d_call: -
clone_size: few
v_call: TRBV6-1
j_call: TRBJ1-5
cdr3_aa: CASRTRDGYNQPQHF
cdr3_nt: TGTGCCAGCAGGACCCGAGACGGTTACAATCAGCCCCAGCATTTT

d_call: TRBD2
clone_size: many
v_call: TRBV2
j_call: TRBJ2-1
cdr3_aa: CASRASGNYNEQFF
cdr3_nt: TGTGCCAGCAGAGCTAGCGGAAACTACAATGAGCAGTTCTTC

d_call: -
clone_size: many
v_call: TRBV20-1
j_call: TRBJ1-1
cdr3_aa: CSLIRGNTEAFF
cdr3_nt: TGCTCTTTAATCAGGGGGAACACTGAAGCTTTCTTT

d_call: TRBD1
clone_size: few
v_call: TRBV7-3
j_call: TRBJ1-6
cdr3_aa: CASSLGDRGANYDNSPLHF
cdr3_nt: TGTGCCAGCAGCTTGGGGGACAGGGGGGCCAACTACGATAATTCACCCCTCCACTTT

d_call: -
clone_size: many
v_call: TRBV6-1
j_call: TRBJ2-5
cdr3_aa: CASSISGEQETQYF
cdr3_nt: TGTGCCAGCAGTATTTCGGGGGAACAAGAGACCCAGTACTTC

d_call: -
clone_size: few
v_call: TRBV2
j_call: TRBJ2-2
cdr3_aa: CASSQQGVGGELFF
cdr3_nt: TGTGCCAGCAGCCAACAGGGAGTGGGCGGGGAGCTGTTTTTT

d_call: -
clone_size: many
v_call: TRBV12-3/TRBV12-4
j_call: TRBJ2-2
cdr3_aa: CASNPRGGNTGELFF
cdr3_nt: TGTGCCAGCAATCCCCGGGGTGGGAACACCGGGGAGCTGTTTTTT

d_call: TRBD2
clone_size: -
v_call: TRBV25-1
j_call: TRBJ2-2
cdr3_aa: CASSATLSGDNTGELFF
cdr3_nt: TGTGCCAGCAGTGCCACCTTGAGCGGGGACAACACCGGGGAGCTGTTTTTT

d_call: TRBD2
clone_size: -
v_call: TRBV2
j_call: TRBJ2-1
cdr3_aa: CASRSSGRAPNEQFF
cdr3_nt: TGTGCCAGCAGATCTAGCGGGAGGGCCCCCAATGAGCAGTTCTTC

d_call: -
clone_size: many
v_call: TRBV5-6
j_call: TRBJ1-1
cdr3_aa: CASSSGKYRNTEAFF
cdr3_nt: TGTGCCAGCAGCTCTGGGAAATATAGGAACACTGAAGCTTTCTTT

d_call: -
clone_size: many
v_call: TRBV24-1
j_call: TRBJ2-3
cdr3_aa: CATSDSKLHTDTQYF
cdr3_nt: TGTGCCACCAGTGATTCGAAACTCCACACAGATACGCAGTATTTT

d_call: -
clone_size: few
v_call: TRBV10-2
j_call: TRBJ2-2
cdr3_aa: CASSESRGGTGELFF
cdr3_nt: TGCGCCAGCAGTGAGTCAAGGGGCGGCACCGGGGAGCTGTTTTTT

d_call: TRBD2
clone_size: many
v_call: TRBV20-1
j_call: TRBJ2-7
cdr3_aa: CSARSGIAGGDLSSYEQYF
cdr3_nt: TGCAGTGCTAGATCTGGTATAGCGGGAGGGGACCTAAGCTCCTACGAGCAGTACTTC

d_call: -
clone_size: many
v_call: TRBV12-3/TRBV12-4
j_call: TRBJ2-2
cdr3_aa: CASRGRNTGELFF
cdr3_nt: TGTGCCAGCAGAGGACGGAACACCGGGGAGCTGTTTTTT

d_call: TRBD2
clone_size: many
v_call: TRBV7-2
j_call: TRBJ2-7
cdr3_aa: CASSLGLAEQYF
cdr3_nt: TGTGCCAGCAGCTTAGGACTAGCCGAGCAGTACTTC

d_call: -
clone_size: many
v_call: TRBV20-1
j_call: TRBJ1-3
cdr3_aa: CSARDGTRPSSGNTIYF
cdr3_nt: TGCAGTGCTAGAGATGGGACTAGGCCCTCCTCTGGAAACACCATATATTTT

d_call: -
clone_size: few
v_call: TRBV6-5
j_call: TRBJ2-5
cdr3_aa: CASSYSRQRQETQYF
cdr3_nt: TGTGCCAGCAGTTACTCCAGACAGCGCCAAGAGACCCAGTACTTC

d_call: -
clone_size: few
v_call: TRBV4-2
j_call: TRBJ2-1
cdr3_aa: CASSLTRSSTDEQFF
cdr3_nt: TGTGCCAGCAGCCTGACGAGATCGAGCACGGATGAGCAGTTCTTC

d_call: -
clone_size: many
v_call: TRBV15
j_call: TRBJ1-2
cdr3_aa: CATSRENGRMGYTF
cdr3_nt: TGTGCCACCAGCAGAGAGAACGGACGTATGGGCTACACCTTC

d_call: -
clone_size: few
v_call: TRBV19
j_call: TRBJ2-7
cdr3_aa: CASSIGRAVFREQYF
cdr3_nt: TGTGCCAGTAGTATTGGTAGAGCGGTATTTCGCGAGCAGTACTTC

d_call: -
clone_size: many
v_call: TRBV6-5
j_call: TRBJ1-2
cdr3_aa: CASSYGGAGYTF
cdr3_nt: TGTGCCAGCAGTTACGGAGGGGCTGGCTACACCTTC

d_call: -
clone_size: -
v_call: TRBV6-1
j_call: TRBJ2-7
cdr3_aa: CASSPIVRDPYEQYF
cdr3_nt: TGTGCCAGCAGTCCCATAGTGCGGGACCCCTACGAGCAGTACTTC